This TCR beta chain was identified during a study of HIV-infected patients and healthy controls. About 550 ng RNA was reverse transcribed with alpha and beta constant-region primers. Each of the alpha and beta chains got its own library through chain-specific third strand synthesis with indices. Each CDR3 protein gets one entry after TCRdb re-called the 5' RACE reads with MiXCR. The sample contains about 8,300 distinct CDR3 sequences, more than 8% of which appear only once. General study points: Healthy controls carried many MAIT alpha-chain CDR3s, while HIV+ repertoires had few.

Trimming took 1 base from V and 14 from J, leaving 9 bases between them. Germline values: CDR1 LGHNA, CDR2 YNFKEQ. The CDR3 has 12 amino acids. This clonotype was picked up many times. Its antigen is unknown. Whole blood was used without fractionation, so all unsorted peripheral T cells were included. The receptor was isolated from an adult with HIV infection. The J gene is TRBJ1-6, the V gene TRBV4-2; D is ambiguous. The source was blood, collected before antiretroviral therapy. CDR3 sequence (DNA): TGTGCCAGCAGCCAAGGCCAAGGCTCCCTCCACTTT. Its translation: CASSQGQGSLHF.